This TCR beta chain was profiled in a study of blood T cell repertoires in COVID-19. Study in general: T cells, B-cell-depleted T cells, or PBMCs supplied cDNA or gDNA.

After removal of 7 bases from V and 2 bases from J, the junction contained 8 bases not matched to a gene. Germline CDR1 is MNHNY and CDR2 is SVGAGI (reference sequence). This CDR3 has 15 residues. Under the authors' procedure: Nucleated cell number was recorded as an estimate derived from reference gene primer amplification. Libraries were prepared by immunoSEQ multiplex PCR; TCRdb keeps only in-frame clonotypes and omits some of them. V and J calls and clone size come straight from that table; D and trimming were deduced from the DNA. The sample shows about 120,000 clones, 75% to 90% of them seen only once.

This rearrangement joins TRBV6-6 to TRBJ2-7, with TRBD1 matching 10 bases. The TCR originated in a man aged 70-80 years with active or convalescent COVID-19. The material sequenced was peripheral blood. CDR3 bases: TGTGCCAGCACTCCTAAGGGACAGGGGACCTACGAGCAGTACTTC. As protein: CASTPKGQGTYEQYF.